This entry concerns a single T cell receptor (beta chain). Its antigen is currently not known. No base qualities exist here, and no much larger clone lies one base off it. These data belong to a study of blood T cell repertoires in COVID-19 (dated by TCRdb to 2018 to 2021). In terms of the full investigation: Samples from collaborators originated in the United States, Italy and Spain and spanned both the acute and convalescent phases of COVID-19. Subjects who had been exposed to COVID-19, were actively infected with it, or had recovered from it provided the deeply sampled blood TCRbeta repertoires that made up the dataset. The prospective study material was composed of cDNA or gDNA derived from T cells, B-cell-depleted T cells, or PBMCs. The repertoires were released in a freely available public database meant as a resource for research on the immune response to SARS-CoV-2. Samples came from the ongoing ImmuneRACE study (first 160 participants) plus 1,254 subjects from 6 global collaborators. HLA class I and class II types, where available, came from metadata supplied by the sample provider rather than from assay-based typing. Sample metadata almost always included a de-identified subject ID, COVID-19 status, age in years and sex. Broader findings and caveats from the paper: Clinical and demographic metadata were provided uncurated, with the amount varying by source and participant.

Whole blood was collected in K2EDTA tubes by collaborating institutions according to the institutions' own protocols. Collaborator samples were shipped for TCRbeta analysis as frozen whole blood, isolated PBMCs, or DNA extracted from either sample type. The germline V gene (reference sequence) provides CDR1 LNHDA and CDR2 SQIVND. Inclusive of the bounding cysteine and phenylalanine, the CDR3 is 15 residues long. Solely the CDR3 DNA is kept, with 45 bases framed from the first base. The junction shows trimming of 7 bases on V and 0 bases on J, plus 15 bases between the germline ends. The immunoSEQ Assay, a bias-controlled multiplex PCR, was used to amplify TCRbeta CDR3 regions from genomic DNA. The authors processed their data as follows. Nucleated cell counts per sample were estimated from amplification of reference gene primers within the assay. Sequence reads were collapsed and filtered to measure the absolute abundance of every unique TCRbeta CDR3 rearrangement. For each sample, productive Simpson clonality was calculated as the square root of Simpson's diversity index across productive rearrangements. In TCRdb, the immuneACCESS table is reduced to in-frame sequences with V and J assigned. These tables do not hold every clone; where another copy was compared, an unresolved V gene accounts for under half, and the others remain unexplained. V, J and clone size were drawn from that table, and D and trimming were deduced from the DNA. This sample has some 70,000 clones in its table, and around 88% of those were observed once. Jointly, the top ten make up 5.3% of the sample.

This receptor was taken from a middle-aged man with active COVID-19. Material for sequencing was peripheral blood. The chain uses TRBV19 and TRBJ2-5, with a tentative D gene TRBD1 over 8 matching bases. The base sequence is TGTGCCAGTACCGACAGGGGAGGGCACCAAGAGACCCAGTACTTC. Its translation is CASTDRGGHQETQYF. Here the CDR3 is joined to the reference TRBV19 and TRBJ2-5 genes, and the full variable domain is: DGGITQSPKYLFRKEGQNVTLSCEQNLNHDAMYWYRQDPGQGLRLIYYSQIVNDFQKGDIAEGYSVSREKKESFPLTVTSAQKNPTAFYLCASTDRGGHQETQYFGPGTRLLVL.